The 30 T cell receptor beta chains given below trace back to one sample, sequenced in a study of T cells expressing NK-cell markers. TCRdb re-called the 5' RACE reads; every CDR3 protein appears as one record, without DNA. The sample totals a few hundred thousand distinct CDR3 sequences. The sample comprised blood T cells: a sorted CD56 or NKG2C T cell subset, CD4+ or CD8+ T cells, or bulk PBMC T cells (not recorded which). All receptors derive from a man aged 18-75 years in good health.

The chain employs TRBV3-1 and TRBJ2-5; the TRBD1 assignment by TCRdb is unverifiable without DNA. Germline loops: CDR1 LGHDT, CDR2 YNNKEL (reference sequence). This CDR3 has 14 residues. Here the CDR3 reads CASSRNGGTETQYF.

The chain joins TRBV11-2 to TRBJ2-3; the TCRdb D gene call, TRBD1, has no DNA to confirm it. Germline loops: CDR1 SGHAT, CDR2 FQNNGV. This CDR3 has 16 residues. CDR3 in amino acids: CASSRGQGGITDTQYF.

This chain connects TRBV7-2 to TRBJ2-7; there is no DNA to check the TCRdb D call of TRBD1. The CDR3 consists of 14 residues. Germline V lookup: CDR1 SGHTA, CDR2 FQGNSA. CDR3 residues: CASSNRATRYEQYF.

This chain links TRBV19 with TRBJ2-7; the TCRdb D gene call, TRBD2, has no DNA to confirm it. There are 13 residues in the CDR3. Germline V lookup: CDR1 LNHDA, CDR2 SQIVND (reference sequence). The CDR3: CASSEGLSYEQYF.

The J gene is TRBJ2-2, the V gene TRBV19; the D gene TCRdb calls, TRBD1, cannot be checked with no DNA. Germline CDR1 and CDR2: LNHDA and SQIVND (reference sequence). The CDR3 has 15 residues. CDR3: CASSIQGADTGELFF.

The chain couples TRBV10-2 to TRBJ2-1; without DNA, the TCRdb call of TRBD1 cannot be checked. This CDR3 contains 15 residues. Germline assignment: CDR1 WSHSY and CDR2 SAAADI. CDR3 region: CASSDPDRAYNEQFF.

V usage is TRBV15 and J usage is TRBJ1-4; TCRdb names TRBD1, which stays unverified in the absence of DNA. The CDR3 totals 15 residues. The V gene's germline CDR1 is LNHNV and CDR2 YYDKDF (reference sequence). CDR3 residues: CATSSLSGVDEKLFF.

This chain uses TRBV7-2 with TRBJ2-7; TCRdb names TRBD2, which stays unverified in the absence of DNA. This CDR3 is 15 amino acids long. Germline V gene lookup returns CDR1 SGHTA and CDR2 FQGNSA. The CDR3 reads CASSYHSSGTYEQYF.

This chain links TRBV7-2 with TRBJ1-5; TCRdb's D gene call, TRBD1, goes unchecked for lack of DNA. Germline CDR1 is SGHTA and CDR2 is FQGNSA. The CDR3 is 16 amino acids. CDR3: CASSPGTALLYQPQHF. Full variable domain (remainder filled in from reference TRBV7-2 and TRBJ1-5): GAGVSQSPSNKVTEKGKDVELRCDPISGHTALYWYRQSLGQGLEFLIYFQGNSAPDKSGLPSDRFSAERTGGSVSTLTIQRTQQEDSAVYLCASSPGTALLYQPQHFGDGTRLSIL.

The chain has TRBV7-6 and TRBJ2-3; TCRdb picks TRBD1, but there is no DNA to check that call. This CDR3 has 13 residues. Germline V lookup: CDR1 SGHVS, CDR2 FNYEAQ. CDR3: CASSSQGRDTQYF.

The chain couples TRBV3-1 to TRBJ2-3; TCRdb proposes TRBD2, but this gene call is untestable without DNA. Germline assignment: CDR1 LGHDT and CDR2 YNNKEL (reference sequence). The CDR3 is 15 residues long. The CDR3: CASSGGTSGTDTQYF.

The chain joins TRBV3-1 to TRBJ1-4; TCRdb designates TRBD1, a call that cannot be tested without DNA. This CDR3 contains 16 residues. The germline CDR1 and CDR2 sequences are LGHDT and YNNKEL (reference sequence). CDR3 sequence reads: CASSHQGRATNEKLFF.

CDR3 amino acids: CASSQDQGSYGYTF. The rearrangement joins TRBV4-2 to TRBJ1-2; TCRdb outputs TRBD1, but without DNA this stays unchecked. Per germline, CDR1 LGHNA and CDR2 YNFKEQ. This CDR3 is 14 amino acids long.

The CDR3: CSDRTGGFGTDTQYF. The V and J genes are TRBV29-1 and TRBJ2-3; with no DNA, the TCRdb D assignment of TRBD1 cannot be verified. The length of the CDR3 is 15 residues. Germline CDR1 is SQVTM and CDR2 is ANQGSEA.

This rearrangement joins TRBV2 to TRBJ1-5; the D call of TRBD1 rests on TCRdb alone, since no DNA is present to check it. The CDR3 length is 14 residues. Germline lookup yields CDR1 SNHLY and CDR2 FYNNEI. This chain's CDR3 is CASSRQGPWQPQHF.

The chain employs TRBV6-4 and TRBJ2-6; TCRdb's D gene call, TRBD1, goes unchecked for lack of DNA. CDR1 and CDR2 from the germline V gene are MRHNA and SNTAGT. The CDR3 is 14 amino acids. The CDR3 spells CASIGDRDANVLTF.

The chain links TRBV21-1 to TRBJ2-1; TCRdb outputs TRBD1, but without DNA this stays unchecked. TRBV21-1 is reported as a pseudogene. The CDR3 is 14 residues long. The CDR3 here is CASKEGDTSHEQFF.

This rearrangement joins TRBV6-4 to TRBJ2-3. The CDR3 length is 11 residues. The germline CDR1 and CDR2 sequences are MRHNA and SNTAGT. CDR3 region: CASSEGSQQYF.

The chain combines TRBV2 with TRBJ1-1. Germline CDR1 and CDR2: SNHLY and FYNNEI. The CDR3 contains 15 residues. This chain's CDR3 is CASSEARGEGTEAFF.

The chain links TRBV24-1 to TRBJ2-3; no DNA is available, so the TRBD1 call from TCRdb remains unchecked. CDR1 and CDR2 (germline): KGHDR, SFDVKD. This CDR3 contains 17 residues. The CDR3 protein is CATSGRGGGGNTDTQYF.

The gene calls are TRBV12-3 or TRBV12-4 and TRBJ1-1; as DNA is missing, the TRBD1 call by TCRdb cannot be tested. The CDR3 covers 13 residues. This chain's CDR3 is CASSPRRQSEAFF.

The genes are TRBV12-3 or TRBV12-4 and TRBJ2-7; lacking DNA, the TRBD1 call made by TCRdb goes unchecked. CDR3 length: 17 residues. The CDR3 reads CASCSSLGTGGSYEQYF.

V gene TRBV12-3 or TRBV12-4 combines with J gene TRBJ2-1; no DNA is available, so the TRBD2 call from TCRdb remains unchecked. The CDR3 loop spans 18 amino acids. The CDR3 here is CASRLGTSGGARDNEQFF.

V and J are TRBV5-6 and TRBJ2-7; TCRdb gives TRBD1 as the D gene, but with no DNA this cannot be confirmed. CDR1 SGHDT and CDR2 YYEEEE come from the germline V gene. The CDR3 totals 15 residues. Here the CDR3 reads CASSPRGRGTYEQYF.

This chain connects TRBV20-1 to TRBJ2-5; TCRdb reports TRBD2, a call that lacks DNA to check it against. This CDR3 contains 17 residues. Germline CDR1 DFQATT, CDR2 SNEGSKA (reference sequence). The CDR3 spells CSARDPYGWAIGETQYF.

The J gene is TRBJ2-4, the V gene TRBV25-1; TCRdb's assignment of TRBD1 cannot be checked, as there is no DNA. The CDR3 has 16 amino acids. Germline assignment: CDR1 MGHDK and CDR2 SYGVNS. The CDR3 sequence is CASSVGGALAKNIQYF.

The J gene is TRBJ2-1, the V gene TRBV24-1; the TRBD2 assignment by TCRdb is unverifiable without DNA. This CDR3 spans 15 amino acids. Germline-derived CDR1 and CDR2 are KGHDR and SFDVKD. The CDR3 sequence: CATSDPLADYNEQFF.

The chain is built from TRBV5-1 and TRBJ1-6; without DNA, the TCRdb call of TRBD1 cannot be checked. Germline assignment: CDR1 SGHRS and CDR2 YFSETQ. The CDR3 extends over 15 amino acids. The CDR3 protein is CASSYVQGYNSPLHF.

The rearrangement uses TRBV15 and TRBJ2-7; TCRdb designates TRBD1, a call that cannot be tested without DNA. Looked up from germline, CDR1 is LNHNV and CDR2 is YYDKDF (reference sequence). The CDR3 runs 14 residues. The CDR3: CATSDGQVSSEQYF.

The chain recombines TRBV19 with TRBJ1-6; TCRdb proposes TRBD1, but this gene call is untestable without DNA. This CDR3 has 15 residues. The germline V gene encodes CDR1 LNHDA and CDR2 SQIVND (reference sequence). The CDR3: CASTSGTGRNSPLHF.